These 19 T cell receptor beta chains share one sample of origin, sequenced in a study of response to subunit inactivated influenza vaccine. TCRdb fed the RT-PCR reads into MiXCR, producing one record per CDR3 protein. The sample lists around 790,000 distinct CDR3 sequences, roughly 20% occurring once. The specimen was PBMCs from blood, collected more than 4 days after vaccination. The source is a man aged 50-60 years who received an inactivated influenza vaccine.

The V call is TRBV12-3 or TRBV12-4, the J call TRBJ1-1; perhaps TRBD1 as D (5 bases). CDR3 length equals 14 residues. Trimming took off 6 bases at V and 4 bases at J, with 15 bases between the two ends. CDR3 nucleotides: TGTGCCAGCAGGAAGGCGGGGCCGGTCACTGAAGCTTTCTTT. The encoded protein is CASRKAGPVTEAFF.

There are many counts of this clonotype. The chain joins TRBV20-1 to TRBJ2-1; D may be TRBD2 (6 bases). The CDR3 has 14 amino acids. The V gene's germline CDR1 is DFQATT and CDR2 SNEGSKA (reference sequence). The CDR3 DNA sequence: TGCAGCGCAACCCCCGCGGTGGCGGGATCAGAGCAGTTCTTC. As protein: CSATPAVAGSEQFF.

The chain couples TRBV20-1 to TRBJ2-3, with D possibly called TRBD1 or TRBD2 (5 bases each). The CDR3 loop spans 14 amino acids. With 4 bases removed from V and 3 bases from J, the gap between germline ends came to 14 bases. Germline V CDR1 and CDR2: DFQATT, SNEGSKA (reference sequence). The CDR3 is CSAKVAEGTDTQYF. The CDR3 DNA reads as TGCAGTGCTAAGGTGGCAGAGGGGACAGATACGCAGTATTTT.

The gene calls are TRBV7-8 and TRBJ1-4, with 8 bases lining up with TRBD1. This CDR3 is 15 amino acids long. Germline V gene sequence: CDR1 SGHVS, CDR2 FQNEAQ. With 0 bases clipped from V and 10 bases from J, the junction kept 7 bases outside the gene matches. Here the CDR3 reads CASSLAETGEGKLFF. The CDR3 nucleotides read TGTGCCAGCAGCTTAGCCGAGACAGGGGAGGGAAAACTGTTTTTT. The full variable domain, rest sourced from reference TRBV7-8 and TRBJ1-4, is GAGVSQSPRYKVAKRGQDVALRCDPISGHVSLFWYQQALGQGPEFLTYFQNEAQLDKSGLPSDRFFAERPEGSVSTLKIQRTQQEDSAVYLCASSLAETGEGKLFFGSGTQLSVL.

In its sample, this clonotype was seen a few times. V and J are TRBV6-2 or TRBV6-3 and TRBJ2-7; no reliable D call. Germline CDR1 and CDR2: MNHEY and SVGEGT. Trimming cost V 7 bases and J 3 bases, with 7 bases left between them. The CDR3 spans 11 residues. The CDR3 loop reads CASTSYYEQYF. CDR3 sequence (DNA): TGTGCCAGCACTAGTTACTACGAGCAGTACTTC.

This clonotype showed up just a few times. V gene TRBV5-1 combines with J gene TRBJ2-7; D unclear. The germline CDR1 and CDR2 sequences are SGHRS and YFSETQ. V was cut by 2 bases and J by 6 bases, with 12 bases left in between. The CDR3 has 13 residues. DNA for the CDR3: TGCGCCAGCAGCTTCCGGGCCGCGACCGAGCAGTACTTC. As protein: CASSFRAATEQYF.

V usage is TRBV29-1 and J usage is TRBJ1-1; tentatively, D is TRBD1 (5 bases). This CDR3 contains 13 residues. The V end lost 4 bases, the J end lost 10 bases, and 19 bases lay between the germline ends. Germline-derived CDR1 and CDR2 are SQVTM and ANQGSEA. The CDR3 bases are TGCAGCGTTGGGCCCCTTTCAGGGAGGGGAGCTTTCTTT. Encoded protein: CSVGPLSGRGAFF.

In this sample, this clonotype turned up a few times. This chain joins TRBV4-2 and TRBJ2-1; 9 nucleotides line up with TRBD2. The CDR3 extends over 17 amino acids. After removal of 10 bases from V and 4 bases from J, the junction contained 17 bases not matched to a gene. Germline V gene sequence: CDR1 LGHNA, CDR2 YNFKEQ. The CDR3: CATSPSGGGAGYNEQFF. In nucleotides, the CDR3 is TGTGCCACCTCCCCCTCGGGCGGGGGGGCAGGGTACAATGAGCAGTTCTTC.

This clonotype was seen more than once but under ten times. V is TRBV5-5 and J is TRBJ2-7; 11 nucleotides align to TRBD2. J gave up 4 bases and V 0 bases, and 6 bases lay outside the gene matches. The germline V gene encodes CDR1 SGHKS and CDR2 YYEKEE (reference sequence). The CDR3 sequence is 16 residues long. CDR3 sequence reads: CASSLAPSGRTYEQYF. Here the CDR3 DNA reads TGTGCCAGCAGCTTGGCCCCTAGCGGGAGGACGTACGAGCAGTACTTC.

This clonotype has just a few counts. This chain uses TRBV10-3 with TRBJ1-4, with D perhaps matching TRBD1 (5 bases). The CDR3 runs 13 residues. Germline lookup yields CDR1 ENHRY and CDR2 SYGVKD. The V end lost 4 bases, the J end lost 13 bases, and 16 bases lay between the germline ends. CDR3 in amino acids: CAISGVVGQGLFF. CDR3 bases: TGTGCCATCAGTGGCGTAGTCGGACAAGGACTGTTTTTT.

The chain recombines TRBV15 with TRBJ1-5; no definite D call. The CDR3 is 13 amino acids. The germline gives CDR1 LNHNV, CDR2 YYDKDF (reference sequence). Trimming pared 0 bases from V and 7 bases from J, leaving 7 bases between. CDR3 sequence: CATSRDVSQPQHF. The CDR3 nucleotides are TGTGCCACCAGCAGAGATGTGAGCCAGCCCCAGCATTTT.

The rearrangement links TRBV10-3 to TRBJ2-3, with D perhaps TRBD2 (7 bases). This CDR3 has 15 residues. Trimming pared 8 bases from V and 1 base from J, leaving 16 bases between. CDR1 is ENHRY and CDR2 is SYGVKD in the germline V gene. CDR3 sequence reads: CAIRGSGGRTDTQYF. For the CDR3, the DNA is TGTGCCATCCGAGGGTCGGGGGGCCGCACAGATACGCAGTATTTT.

Details on this clonotype: Compared with germline, one end of the junction differs, possibly owing to a read error. The J gene is TRBJ2-7, the V gene TRBV29-1; tentatively, D is TRBD1 or TRBD2 (5 bases each). Germline lookup yields CDR1 SQVTM and CDR2 ANQGSEA. This CDR3 region has 13 residues. CDR3 residues: CSVEDGTSFEQYF. The CDR3 DNA is TGCAGCGTTGAGGACGGGACCTCCTTCGAGCAGTACTTC.

V gene TRBV9 combines with J gene TRBJ2-3, with 7 bases aligning to TRBD1. V dropped 2 bases and J dropped 1; count of bases not matched to a gene: 10. The CDR3 is 17 amino acids. Germline V lookup: CDR1 SGDLS, CDR2 YYNGEE. The CDR3 coding sequence is TGTGCCAGCAGCGTCCGACAGGGTGGTATTGGCACAGATACGCAGTATTTT. Protein product: CASSVRQGGIGTDTQYF.

This clonotype has only a few counts. The chain joins TRBV6-2 or TRBV6-3 to TRBJ2-1; 8 nucleotides align to TRBD1. This CDR3 region has 15 residues. Germline-derived CDR1 and CDR2 are MNHEY and SVGEGT. Trimming removed 3 bases from V and 8 bases from J; junction bases left unmatched: 9. The CDR3 sequence is CASSYEGTGIDEQFF. CDR3 bases: TGTGCCAGCAGTTATGAGGGGACAGGAATAGATGAGCAGTTCTTC.

V is TRBV20-1 and J is TRBJ1-2, with D perhaps TRBD1 (5 bases). This CDR3 region has 13 residues. CDR1 DFQATT and CDR2 SNEGSKA come from the germline V gene (reference sequence). The V end was cut by 5 bases, the J end by 6 bases, with 16 bases between. The CDR3 protein is CSAQDRRGHGYTF. As DNA, the CDR3 is TGCAGTGCTCAAGACCGGAGGGGCCATGGCTACACCTTC.

The J gene is TRBJ2-6, the V gene TRBV25-1, with D hard to call. The CDR3 totals 15 residues. From germline, CDR1 is MGHDK and CDR2 SYGVNS. Trimming pared 6 bases from V and 0 bases from J, leaving 9 bases between. CDR3 loop: CASSQTGSGANVLTF. CDR3 DNA: TGTGCCAGCAGCCAGACTGGCTCTGGGGCCAACGTCCTGACTTTC. The entire variable domain, with the rest obtained from reference TRBV25-1 and TRBJ2-6, is as follows: EADIYQTPRYLVIGTGKKITLECSQTMGHDKMYWYQQDPGMELHLIHYSYGVNSTEKGDLSSESTVSRIRTEHFPLTLESARPSHTSQYLCASSQTGSGANVLTFGAGSRLTVL.

This chain uses TRBV5-5 with TRBJ2-5; 10 bases fit TRBD2. Germline loops: CDR1 SGHKS, CDR2 YYEKEE (reference sequence). The J segment lost 1 base and the V segment lost 1 base, leaving 7 bases of the junction unmatched. The CDR3 runs 17 residues. The CDR3 DNA sequence: TGTGCCAGCAGCTTGATCAGGGTAGCGGGAGGCCAAGAGACCCAGTACTTC. Translated, it gives CASSLIRVAGGQETQYF.

V usage is TRBV12-5 and J usage is TRBJ2-1, with TRBD2 matching over 7 bases. Germline V lookup: CDR1 LGHNT, CDR2 FRNRAP. The trim removed 9 bases at V and 0 bases at J, leaving 14 bases unmatched. This CDR3 has 17 residues. The CDR3 nucleotides are TGTGCTAGCGCTACCCTAGCGGCCGGGTCCTCCTACAATGAGCAGTTCTTC. It specifies CASATLAAGSSYNEQFF.